Here is one TCR beta chain with its context. Its antigen has not been determined. No base-level quality is on record; no much larger clone is a single base apart. The collaborating institutions used their own protocols to collect whole blood in K2EDTA tubes. For TCRbeta analysis, collaborator samples were shipped as frozen whole blood, as isolated PBMCs, or as DNA extracted from either sample type. This sample stems from a study of blood T cell repertoires in COVID-19 (dated by TCRdb to the early 2020s). Context from the whole study: The collaborator samples originated in the United States, Italy and Spain and spanned the acute and convalescent phases of COVID-19. The material from the prospective study consisted of cDNA or gDNA derived from T cells, B-cell-depleted T cells, or PBMCs. Deeply sampled blood TCRbeta repertoires from subjects exposed to, actively infected with, or recovered from COVID-19 were included in the dataset. The repertoires were released in a freely available public database meant as a resource for research on the immune response to SARS-CoV-2. The samples were drawn from two sources: the first 160 participants of the ongoing ImmuneRACE study, and 950 to 1,500 subjects contributed by 6 global collaborators. Nearly every sample came with metadata listing a de-identified subject ID, COVID-19 status, age in years and sex. Where available, HLA class I and class II types were obtained from metadata supplied by the sample provider rather than from assay-based typing.

TCRbeta CDR3 regions were amplified from genomic DNA by means of the immunoSEQ Assay, a bias-controlled multiplex PCR. The original methods were these. The number of nucleated cells in each sample was estimated by amplification of reference gene primers within the assay. Sequence reads were collapsed and filtered to measure the absolute abundance of every unique TCRbeta CDR3 rearrangement. For each sample, productive Simpson clonality was calculated as the square root of Simpson's diversity index over productive rearrangements. TCRdb limited this immuneACCESS table to in-frame rearrangements with V and J called. A share of clones is missing; checked studies link under half to unresolved V genes, and the rest is unexplained. V and J calls and clone size are copied from that table; D and trimming were computed from the DNA. The sample profile shows 75,000 to 80,000 clones; 88% of them were found once. Over 35% of the sample lies in the top ten.

What the study reported, not specific to this receptor: Clinical and demographic metadata were provided uncurated, with the amount varying by source and participant.

This clonotype was sampled from a human donor in a cohort sampled during active COVID-19. Sequences were obtained from peripheral blood.

The DNA sequence follows: TGTGCCAGTAGTATCAGTCTAGCGGGTACAGATACGCAGTATTTT. The resulting protein is CASSISLAGTDTQYF. The rearrangement joined TRBV19 to TRBJ2-3; a stretch of 8 junction bases matches TRBD2. Ends trimmed: V by 3 bases, J by 3 bases; bases unmatched to a gene: 5. The cysteine opens and the phenylalanine closes a CDR3 of 15 amino acids. Solely the CDR3 DNA is kept, with 45 bases framed from the first base. Sequences LNHDA (CDR1) and SQIVND (CDR2) are obtained from the germline V gene (reference sequence).